This T cell receptor beta chain was recovered during a study of blood T cells in healthy people across ages. Looked up from germline, CDR1 is SGHAT and CDR2 is FQNNGV. The CDR3 runs to 12 residues. V lost 1 base and J 9 bases, leaving 10 bases between the germline ends. The use of a sample-barcoded 5' primer and a J-beta primer mix characterized a second PCR of about 7 to 12 cycles. Each of the cDNA molecules was tagged by a template-switch adaptor with 12 random nucleotides. One entry per CDR3 protein, called by TCRdb with MiXCR from the 5' RACE reads. The sample contains approximately 1.5 million distinct CDR3 sequences, roughly 43% of which appear only once. Turning to this clonotype: Its antigen is still unknown.

Findings and limits, study-wide: Any changes in expanded clonotypes were possibly confounded, as donor CMV status remained unknown.

The rearrangement links TRBV11-2 to TRBJ2-7; no reliable D call. The specimen was blood. This TCR came from a woman in her late teens or twenties in good health. CDR3 DNA sequence: TGTGCCAGCAGCTTAGCCCCCGTCGGGCAGTACTTC. Amino acid sequence: CASSLAPVGQYF.